This TCR beta chain was recovered during a study of blood T cell repertoires in COVID-19. As for the study in general: Sample material is recorded as cDNA or gDNA derived from T cells, B-cell-depleted T cells, or PBMCs.

All recovered Cohort 3 donors got two negative PCRs, got clearance, or saw symptom resolution. Study processing details: Researchers report that nucleated cell counts were estimated from reference gene primer amplification. Method: immunoSEQ multiplex PCR; TCRdb's copy keeps in-frame clones and lacks some. The V and J calls and clone size are taken from that table; D and trimming were inferred from the DNA. The sample yields fewer than 400,000 clones, around nine tenths seen once. V was clipped by 1 base and J by 3 bases, with 13 bases between them. Germline V CDR1 and CDR2: LGHNA, YSLEER. CDR3 size: 15 residues.

The clonotype comes from a woman in her twenties or thirties who had recovered from COVID-19. The chain uses TRBV4-3 and TRBJ2-7, with D perhaps TRBD1 (5 bases). Sequenced sample: PBMCs or T cells enriched from blood (not recorded which). The CDR3 coding sequence is TGCGCCAGCAGCCAAGGTCATAGACAGCACTACGAGCAGTACTTC. As protein: CASSQGHRQHYEQYF.